These 13 T cell receptor beta chains share one sample of origin, sequenced in a study of blood T cell repertoires in COVID-19 (TCRdb year 2020). Libraries were built with the immunoSEQ multiplex PCR assay. TCRdb's version of the immuneACCESS table is confined to in-frame rearrangements and falls short of the full clone set. An unresolved V gene accounts for under half of the shortfall where checked; the remainder is of unknown origin. This sample comprises about 180,000 clones, 80% to 90% of them detected only once. In total, the top ten clones hold 9.5% to 13% of the sample. The sample taken for sequencing was peripheral blood. The receptors stem from a human donor with active or convalescent COVID-19. The donor label of this sample is uncertain.

This clone has a single count. The V and J genes are TRBV29-1 and TRBJ2-2, with 7 bases lining up with TRBD2. The CDR3 consists of 15 residues. CDR1 is SQVTM and CDR2 is ANQGSEA in the germline V gene. V lost 3 bases and J lost 7; bases outside the gene matches: 11. CDR3: CSVEPSGTKGGELFF. DNA of the CDR3: TGCAGCGTTGAGCCTAGCGGAACAAAAGGCGGGGAGCTGTTTTTT.

The chain couples TRBV10-1 to TRBJ2-5; possibly TRBD1 for D (5 bases). The germline gives CDR1 WNHNN, CDR2 SYGVQD (reference sequence). V lost 4 bases and J 4 bases, leaving 16 bases between the germline ends. CDR3 length: 15 amino acids. Written as DNA, the CDR3 is TGCGCCAGCAGTGGGTTTGTAGGGGTCGGAGAGACCCAGTACTTC. Translated: CASSGFVGVGETQYF.

This clone was seen just once. The genes are TRBV6-5 and TRBJ2-7; TRBD1 matches at 7 bases. Losses at the gene ends were 0 bases for V and 1 base for J; bases not matched to a gene: 6. CDR3 length equals 16 residues. Germline CDR1 reads MNHEY; CDR2 reads SVGAGI. The CDR3 DNA reads as TGTGCCAGCAGTTACTCGGGACAGTGGGGTTCCTACGAGCAGTACTTC. Protein sequence: CASSYSGQWGSYEQYF.

This chain joins TRBV10-3 and TRBJ2-5; 7 nucleotides align to TRBD1. The germline V gene has CDR1 ENHRY and CDR2 SYGVKD. CDR3 length: 12 residues. Losses at the gene ends were 6 bases for V and 5 bases for J; bases not matched to a gene: 3. CDR3: CAIRNRGETQYF. In DNA form, the CDR3 reads TGTGCCATCAGAAACAGGGGTGAGACCCAGTACTTC.

The gene calls are TRBV11-3 and TRBJ1-2, with D possibly TRBD1 on 5 matching bases. V gave up 5 bases and J gave up 0 bases, with 16 bases separating them. Germline CDR1 and CDR2: SGHNT and YENEEA. CDR3 size: 16 residues. The CDR3: CASSPGVDRANYGYTF. As DNA, the CDR3 is TGTGCCAGCAGCCCGGGGGTCGACAGAGCTAACTATGGCTACACCTTC.

This chain links TRBV2 with TRBJ2-1, with 8 bases that match TRBD1. Germline V gives CDR1 SNHLY, CDR2 FYNNEI. The length of the CDR3 is 13 residues. The ends lost 9 bases at V and 4 bases at J; junction bases unmatched: 5. In DNA form, the CDR3 reads TGTGCCAGTGGGGGACAGGTTTACAATGAGCAGTTCTTC. Protein sequence: CASGGQVYNEQFF.

CDR3 sequence reads: CASSVELGSGGTIYF. The CDR3 DNA reads TGTGCCAGCAGCGTAGAATTGGGATCCGGAGGGACCATATATTTT. The chain employs TRBV9 and TRBJ1-3, with no clear D. The CDR3 is made up of 15 amino acids. V was clipped by 0 bases and J by 10 bases, with 17 bases between them. The germline V gene encodes CDR1 SGDLS and CDR2 YYNGEE.

This chain uses TRBV5-1 with TRBJ2-2, with D perhaps TRBD1 (5 bases). From germline, CDR1 is SGHRS and CDR2 YFSETQ. The CDR3 has 15 amino acids. V gave up 4 bases and J gave up 5 bases, with 15 bases separating them. CDR3 coding DNA: TGCGCCAGCAGCGCCGACGCAGGGTTTACCGGGGAGCTGTTTTTT. It yields the protein CASSADAGFTGELFF. The full variable domain, rest sourced from reference TRBV5-1 and TRBJ2-2, is KAGVTQTPRYLIKTRGQQVTLSCSPISGHRSVSWYQQTPGQGLQFLFEYFSETQRNKGNFPGRFSGRQFSNSRSEMNVSTLELGDSALYLCASSADAGFTGELFFGEGSRLTVL.

V usage is TRBV28 and J usage is TRBJ2-7, with a tentative D call TRBD2 (5 bases). Germline-derived CDR1 and CDR2 are MDHEN and SYDVKM. V lost 6 bases to trimming and J lost 2 bases, with 17 bases between them. The CDR3 spans 15 residues. CDR3 loop: CASRSQAAITYEQYF. The CDR3 region has the DNA TGTGCCAGCAGAAGCCAAGCGGCAATAACCTACGAGCAGTACTTC.

The chain recombines TRBV10-3 with TRBJ2-5; D gene ambiguous. Germline V gene sequence: CDR1 ENHRY, CDR2 SYGVKD. CDR3 size: 14 residues. Trimming took off 3 bases at V and 2 bases at J, with 10 bases between the two ends. DNA for the CDR3: TGTGCCATCAGTGAACTGTCCGATCAAGAGACCCAGTACTTC. Translation gives CAISELSDQETQYF.

The chain links TRBV24-1 to TRBJ2-1; D not certain. Germline V gives CDR1 KGHDR, CDR2 SFDVKD. The V gene lost 7 bases and the J gene lost 10 bases, with 31 bases spanning the gap. This CDR3 comprises 18 residues. The CDR3 loop reads CATSSSRSPPRVLGEQFF. The CDR3 nucleotides are TGTGCCACCAGCTCCAGTCGGTCCCCCCCCCGAGTTTTGGGCGAGCAGTTCTTC.

This clone was seen only a few times. The chain uses TRBV13 and TRBJ2-7; D may be TRBD2 (7 bases). Trimming cost V 5 bases and J 3 bases, with 20 bases left between them. Germline assignment: CDR1 PRHDT and CDR2 FYEKMQ (reference sequence). The CDR3 runs to 16 residues. As DNA, the CDR3 is TGTGCCAGCAGCACAGGGCCCGGCGGGGGAATCTACGAGCAGTACTTC. It yields the protein CASSTGPGGGIYEQYF. Using reference TRBV13 and TRBJ2-7 for the parts outside the CDR3, the full variable domain is AAGVIQSPRHLIKEKRETATLKCYPIPRHDTVYWYQQGPGQDPQFLISFYEKMQSDKGSIPDRFSAQQFSDYHSELNMSSLELGDSALYFCASSTGPGGGIYEQYFGPGTRLTVT.

This clone showed up just a few times. V is TRBV29-1 and J is TRBJ1-1, with 7 bases matching TRBD1. This CDR3 region has 16 residues. CDR1 SQVTM and CDR2 ANQGSEA come from the germline V gene. Trimming removed 5 bases from V and 5 bases from J; junction bases left unmatched: 17. The CDR3 DNA reads as TGCAGCGTTCTAGGGGGCATTAGTCAACAGTGGACTGAAGCTTTCTTT. Its translation is CSVLGGISQQWTEAFF.